This TCR beta chain was profiled in a study of T-cell memory formation after mild COVID-19. Looking at the study overall: Across donors, TCR clusters were largely donor specific. Broader study findings: Confirmation of SARS-CoV-2 specificity was lacking for second-wave clones peaking day 37. Later expanders leaned CD4+, whereas day 15 to 85 contracting clones were balanced CD4/CD8. Contracting clones localized mainly to CM and EM when CD4+ and mainly to EMRA when CD8+.

Germline CDR1 reads DFQATT; CDR2 reads SNEGSKA (reference sequence). The CDR3 runs 13 residues. V dropped 6 bases and J dropped 6 bases, with 16 bases sitting between them. One entry per CDR3 protein, called by TCRdb with MiXCR from the 5' RACE reads. The data contain hundreds of thousands of distinct CDR3 sequences, 8% to 9% of them singletons. This clonotype was seen at least ten times. Its target is unknown. The sequencing sample was made of PBMCs or a T cell subset sorted from them (not recorded which). The TCR sequence derives from a man in his late teens or twenties who had mild COVID-19 (a few samples of this study predate the infection). Cell type and time point are not known. V gene TRBV20-1 combines with J gene TRBJ2-3, with TRBD1 as a possible D gene (6 bases). CDR3 bases: TGCAGTGCCTCCCCAGGGGCAAGGGATACGCAGTATTTT. This encodes CSASPGARDTQYF.